The 2 T cell receptor beta chains listed next were all sequenced from one sample in a study of regulatory T cells in long-lasting Graves disease. This sample's time point: newly diagnosed GD, antithyroid drugs for less than 3 months. PBMC-derived RNA was used for the TCR library. Relying on iRepertoire HTBI primers and Arm-PCR of CDR3 regions, the team built TCR beta libraries. TCRdb reprocessed the multiplex PCR reads with MiXCR, giving one entry per CDR3 protein. The data show a few hundred thousand distinct CDR3 sequences, with over 20% seen just once and about 15% held by the top ten. The sample consisted of peripheral blood mononuclear cells (PBMCs), taken at new diagnosis, from a patient treated with antithyroid drugs. The receptors here all came from a female donor with Graves disease.

This clonotype has ten or more counts. The chain recombines TRBV27 with TRBJ1-1, with a weak D call TRBD1 (6 bases). The V and J ends lost 7 bases and 6 bases respectively, with 18 bases between them. CDR1 is MNHEY and CDR2 is SMNVEV in the germline V gene (reference sequence). The CDR3 covers 14 residues. The CDR3 region is CASKPRGEWAEAFF. DNA of the CDR3: TGTGCCAGCAAACCTAGGGGGGAATGGGCTGAAGCTTTCTTT.

In its sample, this clonotype was seen many times. This chain joins TRBV28 and TRBJ2-1; D remains unclear. CDR3 length: 11 residues. Trimming cost V 8 bases and J 9 bases, with 11 bases left between them. Germline CDR1 MDHEN, CDR2 SYDVKM. The CDR3 here is CASVSWAEQFF. Written as DNA, the CDR3 is TGTGCCAGCGTAAGTTGGGCTGAGCAGTTCTTC.